The clone carrying this TCR beta chain has a count of ten or more. Its antigen remains unidentified. The V gene's germline CDR1 is SSHAT and CDR2 FNYEAQ (reference sequence). The CDR3 runs to 13 residues. Per sample, no less than 6 micrograms of total RNA were extracted. This entry belongs to a study of blood T cells in healthy people across ages. Study-wide results and caveats: Roughly linearly, TCR beta diversity per million T cells fell as age increased. Not knowing donor CMV status may have confounded expanded clonotype changes.

Primed by a sample-barcoded 5' primer and a J-beta primer mix, a second PCR proceeded for 7 to 11 cycles. From the 5' RACE reads, TCRdb called clonotypes with MiXCR, one entry per CDR3 protein. The sample lists 710,000 or so distinct CDR3 sequences; roughly 20% were seen once. Material: blood. The chain carries TRBV7-7 and TRBJ2-5, with no clear D. Matching the DNA end better, TRBJ2-7 makes the J call doubtful. This TCR derives from a man aged 70 or older in good health. The DNA for the CDR3 is TGTGCCAGCAGCTTAGATAGGGCGAACGAGCAGTACTTC. Protein sequence: CASSLDRANEQYF.